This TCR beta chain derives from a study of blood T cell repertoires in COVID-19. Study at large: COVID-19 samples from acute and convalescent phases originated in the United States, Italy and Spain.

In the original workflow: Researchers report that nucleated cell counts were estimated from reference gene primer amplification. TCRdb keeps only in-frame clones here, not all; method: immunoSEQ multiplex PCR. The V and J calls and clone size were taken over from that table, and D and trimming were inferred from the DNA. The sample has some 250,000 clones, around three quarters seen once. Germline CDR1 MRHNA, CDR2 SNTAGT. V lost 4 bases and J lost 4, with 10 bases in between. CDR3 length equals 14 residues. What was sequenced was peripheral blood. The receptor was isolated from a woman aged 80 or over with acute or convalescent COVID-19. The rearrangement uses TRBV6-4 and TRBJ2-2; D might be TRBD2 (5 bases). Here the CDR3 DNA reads TGTGCCAGCAGTGTCTTACTAGGCACCGGGGAGCTGTTTTTT. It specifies CASSVLLGTGELFF.